This section outlines one TCR beta chain sequence together with its context. The Seattle patients, enrolled during active infection, were followed longitudinally. Original data processing: Nucleated cell counts were estimated from reference gene primer amplification. Sequenced by immunoSEQ multiplex PCR; TCRdb stores in-frame clones only, minus some. That table furnishes V, J and clone size, whereas the DNA furnished D and trimming. The sample lists about 170,000 clones, roughly 86% occurring once. This record comes from a study of blood T cell repertoires in COVID-19. Study background: The analysed material was cDNA or gDNA that came from T cells, B-cell-depleted T cells, or PBMCs.

The CDR3 runs to 12 residues. Deletions cut 0 bases from V and 6 bases from J, with 5 bases between. Germline V gene sequence: CDR1 SGHNT, CDR2 YYREEE (reference sequence). Sample: peripheral blood. The receptor was isolated from a woman aged 80 or over with COVID-19, enrolled during active disease. V usage is TRBV5-4 and J usage is TRBJ2-3; no clear D gene. CDR3: CASSLAGDTQYF. In nucleotides, the CDR3 is TGTGCCAGCAGCTTGGCCGGGGATACGCAGTATTTT.